The 16 T cell receptor beta chains listed next were all sequenced from one sample in a study of response to subunit inactivated influenza vaccine. TCRdb itself ran the RT-PCR reads through MiXCR, one entry per CDR3 protein. The sample records 400,000 to 650,000 distinct CDR3 sequences, under 8.5% being singletons. This material consisted of PBMCs from blood, taken less than 25 months after vaccination. All receptors come from a man aged 50-75 years who received an inactivated influenza vaccine.

This clonotype was recorded many times. The chain combines TRBV11-3 with TRBJ2-7, with 11 bases lining up with TRBD2. There are 15 residues in the CDR3. V gave up 5 bases and J gave up 4 bases; unmatched junction bases: 7. Germline values: CDR1 SGHNT, CDR2 YENEEA. The CDR3, as DNA: TGTGCCAGCAGCCACCTAGCGGGAGGCAAGTACGAGCAGTACTTC. Its protein is CASSHLAGGKYEQYF.

The chain employs TRBV11-2 and TRBJ2-5; possibly TRBD1 or TRBD2 for D (5 bases each). V dropped 2 bases and J dropped 0 bases, with 10 bases sitting between them. The CDR3 is 15 amino acids. Germline CDR1 SGHAT, CDR2 FQNNGV. The CDR3 bases are TGTGCCAGCAGCTTAACGTGGGGACACCAAGAGACCCAGTACTTC. This encodes CASSLTWGHQETQYF.

There are many counts of this clonotype. This chain links TRBV7-9 with TRBJ2-1; 8 nucleotides match TRBD2. CDR1 SEHNR and CDR2 FQNEAQ come from the germline V gene (reference sequence). The V gene end was trimmed by 3 bases and the J gene end by 6 bases; junction bases not matched to a gene: 7. The CDR3 is made up of 15 amino acids. Written as DNA, the CDR3 is TGTGCCAGCAGCTTCCAGCGGGAGAGGGGCAATGAGCAGTTCTTC. Amino acids: CASSFQRERGNEQFF. The full variable domain, rest sourced from reference TRBV7-9 and TRBJ2-1, is DTGVSQNPRHKITKRGQNVTFRCDPISEHNRLYWYRQTLGQGPEFLTYFQNEAQLEKSRLLSDRFSAERPKGSFSTLEIQRTEQGDSAMYLCASSFQRERGNEQFFGPGTRLTVL.

The chain is built from TRBV18 and TRBJ2-1; 15 nucleotides match TRBD2. The junction had 22 bases not matched to a gene; V was cut back by 5 bases and J by 8 bases. Germline V CDR1 and CDR2: KGHSH, LQKENI. The CDR3 runs to 21 residues. For the CDR3, the DNA is TGTGCCAGCTCAGACAGGGTCGGGACTAGCGGGAGGCCAATTTTTGAGGATGAGCAGTTCTTC. Translating it yields CASSDRVGTSGRPIFEDEQFF.

This clonotype was picked up a small number of times. The chain carries TRBV20-1 and TRBJ1-1; a possible D gene is TRBD1 (5 bases). V was shortened by 1 base and J by 0 bases, with 18 bases between the two germline ends. The CDR3 loop spans 17 amino acids. CDR1 is DFQATT, CDR2 SNEGSKA, per germline (reference sequence). The CDR3, as DNA: TGCAGTGCTAGAGGTATCGGGGCAGAAAGTGTGAACACTGAAGCTTTCTTT. Translating gives CSARGIGAESVNTEAFF.

The chain recombines TRBV3-1 with TRBJ1-1; D is unresolved. The CDR3 loop spans 14 amino acids. V lost 3 bases, J lost 1 base, and 9 bases lay in between. Germline V gene sequence: CDR1 LGHDT, CDR2 YNNKEL (reference sequence). DNA of the CDR3: TGTGCCAGCAGCCACCGCGGACCGAACACTGAAGCTTTCTTT. Its protein product is CASSHRGPNTEAFF.

This clonotype was counted at least ten times. The chain links TRBV12-3 or TRBV12-4 to TRBJ1-1, with 8 positions matching TRBD1. The CDR3 runs 14 residues. V shed 5 bases and J 5 bases; nucleotides not matched to a gene: 7. In nucleotides, the CDR3 is TGTGCCAGCAGTACGGGACAGGTGGGAACTGAAGCTTTCTTT. Protein product: CASSTGQVGTEAFF.

In this sample, this clonotype turned up a few times. The chain joins TRBV7-9 to TRBJ2-1; TRBD1 is a possible D gene (6 bases). Germline V gives CDR1 SEHNR, CDR2 FQNEAQ (reference sequence). V shed 2 bases and J shed 8 bases, with 10 bases lying between them. The CDR3 runs 13 residues. CDR3 nucleotides: TGTGCCAGCAGCTTAACAGGGTGGGATGAGCAGTTCTTC. It is translated as CASSLTGWDEQFF. Complete variable domain (other parts from reference TRBV7-9 and TRBJ2-1): DTGVSQNPRHKITKRGQNVTFRCDPISEHNRLYWYRQTLGQGPEFLTYFQNEAQLEKSRLLSDRFSAERPKGSFSTLEIQRTEQGDSAMYLCASSLTGWDEQFFGPGTRLTVL.

The rearrangement uses TRBV9 and TRBJ1-1; D not resolved. Germline-derived CDR1 and CDR2 are SGDLS and YYNGEE. Between the trimmed V and J ends, which lost 4 bases and 0 bases, there was a span of 10 bases. The CDR3 sequence is 14 residues long. The CDR3 sequence: CASSFISLNTEAFF. The CDR3 DNA reads TGTGCCAGCAGCTTCATAAGCTTGAACACTGAAGCTTTCTTT.

This clonotype appeared a few times. The chain couples TRBV28 to TRBJ1-5; perhaps TRBD1 as D (6 bases). V lost 8 bases to trimming and J lost 5 bases, with 16 bases between them. Germline CDR1 MDHEN, CDR2 SYDVKM. The CDR3 is 14 residues long. CDR3 in DNA: TGTGCCAGCGTTTCCGGGGGGGCTTATCAGCCCCAGCATTTT. Translating it yields CASVSGGAYQPQHF.

The CDR3 DNA follows: TGCAGTGTCCCCTCCCCGTTCTACTACGAGCAGTACTTC. It yields the protein CSVPSPFYYEQYF. The rearrangement joins TRBV20-1 to TRBJ2-7; D not certain. From germline, CDR1 is DFQATT and CDR2 SNEGSKA (reference sequence). Trimming stripped 7 bases from V and 3 bases from J, with 16 bases between. The CDR3 extends over 13 amino acids.

This clonotype was recorded a few times. The rearrangement uses TRBV20-1 and TRBJ2-2; D might be TRBD2 (6 bases). V lost 7 bases, J lost 4 bases, and 13 bases lay in between. This CDR3 has 13 amino acids. From germline, CDR1 is DFQATT and CDR2 SNEGSKA (reference sequence). DNA of the CDR3: TGCAGTGTTCGGGACTTTTCCACCGGGGAGCTGTTTTTT. Protein sequence: CSVRDFSTGELFF.

This clonotype was found many times. The genes are TRBV11-2 and TRBJ1-1, with D unclear. The CDR3 is made up of 15 amino acids. V was pared by 5 bases and J by 1 base, with 14 bases between. The germline gives CDR1 SGHAT, CDR2 FQNNGV. CDR3 DNA sequence: TGTGCCAGCAGCGAATTGGAAGGGTGGAACACTGAAGCTTTCTTT. Its protein is CASSELEGWNTEAFF. Filled out from reference TRBV11-2 and TRBJ1-1, the complete variable domain reads EAGVAQSPRYKIIEKRQSVAFWCNPISGHATLYWYQQILGQGPKLLIQFQNNGVVDDSQLPKDRFSAERLKGVDSTLKIQPAKLEDSAVYLCASSELEGWNTEAFFGQGTRLTVV.

The chain recombines TRBV12-3 or TRBV12-4 with TRBJ1-6; D not certain. Trimming took off 1 base at V and 5 bases at J, with 9 bases between the two ends. The CDR3 runs to 15 residues. As DNA, the CDR3 is TGTGCCAGCAGTTTAGGGTTTAAGGATAATTCACCCCTCCACTTT. Protein product: CASSLGFKDNSPLHF.

This clonotype appeared many times. CDR3 residues: CAISDNPGHIDSPLHF. The CDR3 bases are TGTGCCATCAGTGATAATCCGGGACACATTGATTCACCCCTCCACTTT. The rearrangement uses TRBV10-3 and TRBJ1-6; a possible D gene is TRBD1 (6 bases). Germline assignment: CDR1 ENHRY and CDR2 SYGVKD. V lost 3 bases, J lost 8 bases, and 17 bases lay in between. This CDR3 has 16 residues.

Ten or more counts support this clonotype. The CDR3 sequence is CASSQASSSYEQYF. CDR3 bases: TGTGCCAGCAGTCAGGCCTCAAGCTCCTACGAGCAGTACTTC. V gene TRBV7-2 combines with J gene TRBJ2-7; D remains ambiguous. The germline V and J ends were trimmed by 6 bases and 0 bases, with 12 bases remaining between them. In germline, CDR1 is SGHTA, CDR2 FQGNSA. The CDR3 is 14 residues long.